This T cell receptor (beta chain) derives from a study of liver allograft versus peripheral blood T cells. The overall study: Transplanted-liver T cell receptor repertoires were compared with recipients' peripheral blood repertoires.

TCRdb reanalysed the reads using MiXCR and keeps one entry per CDR3 protein. Of 7,400 or so distinct CDR3 sequences listed, around a sixth were seen once; the top ten hold 1.1% to 1.5%. General study findings and limits: Intragraft T cell receptor repertoires of liver allografts were reported to differ from peripheral blood repertoires.

This clonotype was seen at least ten times. Antigen unknown. The source of this sequence is a human patient who had a liver transplant. Certain T cells may be donor cells from the graft.

The CDR3 nucleotides read TGTGCCAGCAGTTACTTCTCCGGAGGGCAGCCCCAGCATTTT. Translated, it gives CASSYFSGGQPQHF. The chain links TRBV6-5 to TRBJ1-5; no reliable D call. The CDR3 sequence is 14 residues long. V was trimmed by 1 base and J by 7 bases, leaving 11 bases between them. The germline V gene has CDR1 MNHEY and CDR2 SVGAGI.